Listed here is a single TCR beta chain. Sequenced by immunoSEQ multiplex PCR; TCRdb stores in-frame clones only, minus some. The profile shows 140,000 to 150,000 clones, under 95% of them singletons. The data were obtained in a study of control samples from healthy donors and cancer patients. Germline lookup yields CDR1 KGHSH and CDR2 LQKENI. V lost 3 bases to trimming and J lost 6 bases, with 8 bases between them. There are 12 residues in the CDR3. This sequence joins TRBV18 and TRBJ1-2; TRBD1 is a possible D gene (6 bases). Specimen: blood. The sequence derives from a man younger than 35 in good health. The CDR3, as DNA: TGTGCCAGCTCACCCAACAGGGATGGCTACACCTTC. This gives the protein CASSPNRDGYTF.